The 21 T cell receptor beta chains listed next were all sequenced from one sample in a study of CD8+CD57+ T cells in acquired aplastic anemia. It was genomic DNA that served as the template for profiling TCR beta VDJ and CDR3. TCRdb itself ran the reads through MiXCR, one entry per CDR3 protein. The profile covers 200,000 to 250,000 distinct CDR3 sequences, with around 60% appearing a single time and around 32% taken by the ten largest. The sequencing sample was made of sorted CD4+, CD8+, or CD8+CD57+ T cells (not recorded which) from PBMCs. The source is a human donor in good health.

The chain combines TRBV20-1 with TRBJ1-1; D might be TRBD1 (6 bases). Per the germline V gene, CDR1 is DFQATT and CDR2 is SNEGSKA (reference sequence). Trimming shortened V by 3 bases and J by 1 base, and 18 bases separated the two germline ends. There are 16 residues in the CDR3. The CDR3 region is CSARVVRTDANTEAFF. CDR3 coding DNA: TGCAGTGCTAGGGTCGTCCGGACAGATGCGAACACTGAAGCTTTCTTT.

This chain joins TRBV3-1 and TRBJ2-5; no definite D call. This CDR3 comprises 11 residues. V dropped 6 bases and J dropped 7 bases, with 9 bases sitting between them. Germline CDR1 is LGHDT and CDR2 is YNNKEL (reference sequence). The CDR3 is CASSDWWTQYF. As DNA, the CDR3 is TGTGCCAGCAGTGATTGGTGGACCCAGTACTTC.

This clonotype was picked up many times. This sequence joins TRBV5-5 and TRBJ2-7, with D unresolved. The CDR3 consists of 15 residues. The germline V gene encodes CDR1 SGHKS and CDR2 YYEKEE (reference sequence). Trimming removed 4 bases from V and 0 bases from J, with 14 bases in between. The chain's CDR3 is CASSVWLGFSYEQYF. DNA for the CDR3: TGTGCCAGCAGCGTTTGGTTAGGGTTCTCCTACGAGCAGTACTTC.

The gene calls are TRBV19 and TRBJ2-3; no clear D. Germline CDR1 and CDR2: LNHDA and SQIVND (reference sequence). The CDR3 is 13 amino acids. The germline V and J ends were trimmed by 6 bases and 1 base, with 8 bases remaining between them. This chain's CDR3 is CASRRTGTDTQYF. The CDR3 nucleotides are TGTGCCAGTAGGAGGACCGGCACAGATACGCAGTATTTT.

With respect to this clonotype: Just one base apart from a much larger clone, this may be a read error. The chain is built from TRBV24-1 and TRBJ1-2, with D unresolved. V lost 6 bases and J lost 9, with 16 bases in between. Germline assignment: CDR1 KGHDR and CDR2 SFDVKD. The CDR3 covers 13 residues. CDR3 bases: TGTGCCACCAGTTTCGGGCAAGGGTTGAGCTACACCTTC. It yields the protein CATSFGQGLSYTF.

This chain connects TRBV7-2 to TRBJ2-5; D is unclear. Trimming cost V 1 base and J 7 bases, with 10 bases left between them. This CDR3 comprises 13 residues. From germline, CDR1 is SGHTA and CDR2 FQGNSA. In DNA form, the CDR3 reads TGTGCCAGCAGCTTAGTAAACCGGCGGACCCAGTACTTC. Protein sequence: CASSLVNRRTQYF. Using reference TRBV7-2 and TRBJ2-5 for the parts outside the CDR3, the full variable domain is GAGVSQSPSNKVTEKGKDVELRCDPISGHTALYWYRQSLGQGLEFLIYFQGNSAPDKSGLPSDRFSAERTGGSVSTLTIQRTQQEDSAVYLCASSLVNRRTQYFGPGTRLLVL.

This chain links TRBV10-3 with TRBJ2-7; the D gene is possibly TRBD1 (6 bases). V was trimmed by 4 bases and J by 6 bases, leaving 10 bases between them. The CDR3 is 12 residues long. CDR1 ENHRY and CDR2 SYGVKD come from the germline V gene. CDR3 region: CAISVDSSEQYF. CDR3 coding DNA: TGTGCCATCAGTGTGGACAGCAGCGAGCAGTACTTC.

The rearrangement joins TRBV19 to TRBJ1-5, with D perhaps TRBD1 (5 bases). This CDR3 region has 15 residues. With 8 bases removed from V and 3 bases from J, the gap between germline ends came to 17 bases. Germline V gene data show CDR1 as LNHDA and CDR2 as SQIVND (reference sequence). CDR3 DNA sequence: TGTGCCAGTGGGGCGGCAGGGAAGGCCAATCAGCCCCAGCATTTT. Protein sequence: CASGAAGKANQPQHF.

On this clonotype: This may be a read error: a much more frequent sequence differs by one nucleotide. The rearrangement uses TRBV6-5 and TRBJ1-1; maybe TRBD1 (6 bases). The CDR3 runs 16 residues. CDR1 MNHEY and CDR2 SVGAGI come from the germline V gene. The CDR3 protein is CASSYSMGRGGTDAFF. The CDR3 bases are TGTGCCAGCAGTTACTCGATGGGCCGAGGGGGGACTGACGCTTTCTTT.

About this clonotype itself: With a much larger clone just one base away, this may be a read error. The chain combines TRBV6-5 with TRBJ1-1; D might be TRBD1 (6 bases). CDR1 is MNHEY and CDR2 is SVGAGI in the germline V gene. The CDR3 contains 15 residues. In DNA form, the CDR3 reads TGTGTCAGCAGTTACTCCGGGGGGGCTAACACTGAAGCTTTCTTT. Protein sequence: CVSSYSGGANTEAFF.

This clonotype was counted only a few times. The J gene is TRBJ2-7, the V gene TRBV10-3; no clear D. The germline CDR1 and CDR2 sequences are ENHRY and SYGVKD. The CDR3 length is 12 residues. The CDR3 region has the DNA TGTTCGACCGCACAGTACCACTACGAGCAGTACTTC. Amino acids: CSTAQYHYEQYF.

The CDR3 region has the DNA TGTGCCAGTAGTACGGCAACCTTTTACTACACTGAAGCTTTCTTT. This codes for CASSTATFYYTEAFF. The rearrangement joins TRBV19 to TRBJ1-1; D not certain. CDR1 is LNHDA and CDR2 is SQIVND in the germline V gene (reference sequence). V was trimmed by 4 bases and J by 3 bases, leaving 15 bases between them. The CDR3 runs to 15 residues.

This chain links TRBV7-2 with TRBJ2-7; 8 bases line up with TRBD2. V was clipped by 1 base and J by 6 bases; unmatched bases: 8. Germline-derived CDR1 and CDR2 are SGHTA and FQGNSA. CDR3 length: 15 residues. In DNA form, the CDR3 reads TGTGCCAGCAGCTTAGAGCCGACGGGGGGGCGCGAGCAGTACTTC. Its protein product is CASSLEPTGGREQYF.

The chain uses TRBV10-3 and TRBJ2-3; maybe TRBD2 (6 bases). Germline loops: CDR1 ENHRY, CDR2 SYGVKD. V shed 2 bases and J shed 5 bases, with 11 bases lying between them. The CDR3 sequence is 14 residues long. This CDR3 reads CAISEDGGGDTQYF. In nucleotides, the CDR3 is TGTGCCATCAGTGAGGACGGGGGAGGAGATACGCAGTATTTT.

The chain is built from TRBV24-1 and TRBJ2-2; TRBD2 aligns across 7 bases. The CDR3 extends over 12 amino acids. CDR1 is KGHDR, CDR2 SFDVKD, per germline. V was pared by 5 bases and J by 7 bases, with 0 bases of the junction left unmatched. The CDR3 sequence: CATSAGGGELFF. In DNA, the CDR3 is TGTGCCACCAGTGCGGGGGGCGGGGAGCTGTTTTTT.

The chain joins TRBV12-3 or TRBV12-4 to TRBJ1-1; D call uncertain. The CDR3 is 13 residues long. Trimming removed 6 bases at V and 7 bases at J, with 15 bases between. In DNA form, the CDR3 reads TGTGCCAGCAGCTTGGTAGGAGGGAATGAAGCTTTCTTT. As protein: CASSLVGGNEAFF.

The chain uses TRBV5-4 and TRBJ2-1, with TRBD1 as a possible D gene (6 bases). From germline, CDR1 is SGHNT and CDR2 YYREEE (reference sequence). CDR3 length equals 19 residues. V lost 0 bases to trimming and J lost 6 bases, with 25 bases between them. CDR3 region: CASSLAATSGDVLANEQFF. The CDR3 bases are TGTGCCAGCAGCTTGGCCGCGACCTCAGGGGATGTTCTTGCCAATGAGCAGTTCTTC.

This clonotype showed up many times. The CDR3 is CASSHPATGEETQYF. In DNA, the CDR3 is TGCGCCAGCAGCCACCCGGCGACAGGGGAAGAGACCCAGTACTTC. The chain carries TRBV4-1 and TRBJ2-5; 8 bases agree with TRBD1. Unmatched junction bases numbered 6, after V lost 3 bases and J lost 3 bases. Germline V gene data show CDR1 as MGHRA and CDR2 as YSYEKL. The CDR3 consists of 15 residues.

J is TRBJ1-1 and V is TRBV10-3; D gene unclear. The CDR3 has 16 residues. Germline CDR1 reads ENHRY; CDR2 reads SYGVKD. V was shortened by 3 bases and J by 1 base, with 15 bases between the two germline ends. CDR3 in amino acids: CAISEPRGTSNTEAFF. The CDR3 nucleotides are TGTGCCATCAGTGAACCCCGCGGCACCTCGAACACTGAAGCTTTCTTT.

On this clonotype: An end of the junction does not agree with germline; a read error may underlie this. CDR3 in DNA: TGCGCCAGCAGGCAACGGACTAATGAGCAGTTCTTC. It yields the protein CASRQRTNEQFF. The V and J genes are TRBV12-3 or TRBV12-4 and TRBJ2-1; D may be TRBD2 (5 bases). CDR3 length: 12 amino acids.

There are a few counts of this clonotype. The V call is TRBV27, the J call TRBJ2-1; TRBD2 aligns across 7 bases. This CDR3 spans 16 amino acids. Germline V gene data show CDR1 as MNHEY and CDR2 as SMNVEV (reference sequence). With 5 bases clipped from V and 8 bases from J, the junction kept 15 bases outside the gene matches. CDR3 region: CASSTLGLGLRYEQFF. CDR3 bases: TGTGCCAGCAGTACCTTAGGACTAGGCCTACGTTATGAGCAGTTCTTC.